This T cell receptor beta chain was recovered during a study of long-term antiretroviral therapy in people with HIV. Regarding the study as a whole: Gathering of blood took place between about 2003 and 2017, possibly under older ART regimens. Diversity increased after ART yet remained lower than in transplant donor controls. Repertoires with HIV possessed tighter CDR3 length spans than those of controls.

Run at survey level, the immunoSEQ assay was version v3.0. TCRdb keeps only in-frame clones here, not all; method: immunoSEQ multiplex PCR. The sample consists of 26,000 or so clones, more than 75% of them appearing once. Every donor had one or more pre-ART and two or more post-ART PBMC samples. The CDR3 covers 14 residues. Germline V gene lookup returns CDR1 KGHSH and CDR2 LQKENI. Trimming shortened V by 7 bases and J by 4 bases, and 16 bases separated the two germline ends. Points on this clone: Its antigen is still unknown.

The material sequenced was unsorted PBMCs, taken 2 years after starting antiretroviral therapy. This sequence originates from a man aged 50 to 60 with HIV. This rearrangement joins TRBV18 to TRBJ1-1; weak D call: TRBD1 (6 bases). Written as DNA, the CDR3 is TGTGCCAGCTGGGGGCCTTTGGGTGGCACTGAAGCTTTCTTT. Residues: CASWGPLGGTEAFF.